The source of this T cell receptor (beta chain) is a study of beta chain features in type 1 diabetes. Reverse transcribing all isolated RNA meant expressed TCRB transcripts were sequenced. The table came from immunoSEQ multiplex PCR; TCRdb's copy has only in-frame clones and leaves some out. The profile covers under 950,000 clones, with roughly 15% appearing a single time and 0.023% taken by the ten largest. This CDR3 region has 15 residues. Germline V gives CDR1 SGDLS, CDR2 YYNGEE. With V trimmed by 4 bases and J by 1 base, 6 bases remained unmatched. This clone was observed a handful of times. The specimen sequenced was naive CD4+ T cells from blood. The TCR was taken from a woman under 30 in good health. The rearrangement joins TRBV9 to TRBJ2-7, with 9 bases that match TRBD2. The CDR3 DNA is TGTGCCAGCAGCCCCGGGACTAGCAGGTCCTACGAGCAGTACTTC. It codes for CASSPGTSRSYEQYF.